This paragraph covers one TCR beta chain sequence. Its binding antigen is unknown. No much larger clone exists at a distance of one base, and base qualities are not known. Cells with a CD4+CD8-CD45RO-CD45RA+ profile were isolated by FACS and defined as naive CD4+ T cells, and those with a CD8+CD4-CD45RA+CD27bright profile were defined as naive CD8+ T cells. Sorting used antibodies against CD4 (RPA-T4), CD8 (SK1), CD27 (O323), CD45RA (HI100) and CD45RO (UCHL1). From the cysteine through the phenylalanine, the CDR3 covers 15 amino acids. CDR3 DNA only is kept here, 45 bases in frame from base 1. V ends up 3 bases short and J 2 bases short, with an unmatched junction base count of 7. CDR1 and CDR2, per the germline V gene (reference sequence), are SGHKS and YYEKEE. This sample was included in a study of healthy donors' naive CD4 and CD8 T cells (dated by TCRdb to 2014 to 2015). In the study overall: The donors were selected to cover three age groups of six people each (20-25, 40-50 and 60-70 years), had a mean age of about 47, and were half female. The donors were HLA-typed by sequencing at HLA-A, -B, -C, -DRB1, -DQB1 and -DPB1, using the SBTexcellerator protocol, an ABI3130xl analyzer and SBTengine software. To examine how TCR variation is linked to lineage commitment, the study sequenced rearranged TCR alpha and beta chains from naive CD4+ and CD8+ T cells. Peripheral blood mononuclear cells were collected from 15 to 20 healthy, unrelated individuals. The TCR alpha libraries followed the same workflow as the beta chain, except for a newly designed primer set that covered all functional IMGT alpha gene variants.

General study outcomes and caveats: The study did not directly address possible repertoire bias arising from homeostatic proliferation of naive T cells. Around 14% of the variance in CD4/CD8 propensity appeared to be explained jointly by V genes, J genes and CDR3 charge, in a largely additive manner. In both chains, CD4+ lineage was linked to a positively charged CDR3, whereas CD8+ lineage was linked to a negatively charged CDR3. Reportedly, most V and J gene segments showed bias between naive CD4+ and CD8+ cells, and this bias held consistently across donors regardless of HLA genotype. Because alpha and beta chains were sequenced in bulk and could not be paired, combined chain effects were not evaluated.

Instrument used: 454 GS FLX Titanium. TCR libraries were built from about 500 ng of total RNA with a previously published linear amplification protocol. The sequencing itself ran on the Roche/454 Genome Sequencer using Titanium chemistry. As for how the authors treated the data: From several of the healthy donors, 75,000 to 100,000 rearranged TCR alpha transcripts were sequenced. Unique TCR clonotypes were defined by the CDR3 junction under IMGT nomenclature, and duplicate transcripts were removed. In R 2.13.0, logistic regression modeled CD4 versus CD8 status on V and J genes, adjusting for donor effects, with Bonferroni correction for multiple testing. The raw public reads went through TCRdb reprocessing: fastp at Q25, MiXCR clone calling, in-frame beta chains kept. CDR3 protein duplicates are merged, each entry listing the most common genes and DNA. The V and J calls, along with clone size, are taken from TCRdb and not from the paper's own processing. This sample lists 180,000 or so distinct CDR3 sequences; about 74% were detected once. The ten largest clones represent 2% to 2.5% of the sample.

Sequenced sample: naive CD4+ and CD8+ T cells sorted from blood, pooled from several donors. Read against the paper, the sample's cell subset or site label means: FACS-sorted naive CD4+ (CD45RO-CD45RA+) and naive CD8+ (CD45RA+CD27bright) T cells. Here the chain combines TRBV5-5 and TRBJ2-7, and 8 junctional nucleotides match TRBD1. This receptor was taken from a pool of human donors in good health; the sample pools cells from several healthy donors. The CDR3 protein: CASSSDRGFAYEQYF. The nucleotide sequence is TGTGCCAGCAGCTCCGACAGGGGCTTTGCCTACGAGCAGTACTTC.